Shown below are 10 T cell receptor beta chains from a single sample sequenced in a study of blood T cell repertoires in COVID-19 (dated by TCRdb to the early 2020s). The library was prepared using the immunoSEQ multiplex PCR assay. This is the immuneACCESS table as TCRdb keeps it, with only in-frame sequences that have V and J called. A part of the clones is gone; compared with another copy, unresolved V genes explain less than half, and the rest is unexplained. Here the sample has fewer than 250,000 clones; about four fifths occur a single time. The ten most abundant clones make up about 8% of the sample. Sequenced input: peripheral blood. The receptors come from a woman aged 55-69 years with COVID-19, enrolled during active disease.

V is TRBV30 and J is TRBJ1-2, with D uncertain. The V and J ends lost 1 base and 0 bases respectively, with 12 bases between them. CDR3 length: 15 amino acids. Germline V gene data show CDR1 as GTSNPN and CDR2 as SVGIG (reference sequence). CDR3 sequence (DNA): TGTGCCTGGAGTGCGTCGGTACTAGCTAACTATGGCTACACCTTC. Its protein is CAWSASVLANYGYTF.

V is TRBV28 and J is TRBJ1-5; TRBD1 matches 7 bases. The CDR3 has 14 amino acids. Germline trimming cut 5 bases from V and 4 bases from J; bases unmatched to any gene: 5. Germline V lookup: CDR1 MDHEN, CDR2 SYDVKM. The CDR3 nucleotides read TGTGCCAGCAGTCTGACAGGGACAAATCAGCCCCAGCATTTT. Protein sequence: CASSLTGTNQPQHF.

V gene TRBV14 combines with J gene TRBJ2-3, with a tentative D call TRBD1 (6 bases). Germline V gene lookup returns CDR1 SGHDN and CDR2 FVKESK. Trimming stripped 4 bases from V and 6 bases from J, with 11 bases between. The CDR3 is 13 residues long. In DNA form, the CDR3 reads TGTGCCAGCAGCCCAACAGGGCCTGATACGCAGTATTTT. Protein: CASSPTGPDTQYF.

V is TRBV9 and J is TRBJ2-1; tentatively, D is TRBD2 (7 bases). CDR3 length: 14 amino acids. V was cut by 2 bases and J by 9 bases, with 15 bases left in between. Germline values: CDR1 SGDLS, CDR2 YYNGEE. The CDR3: CASSVRQGGGEQFF. In DNA form, the CDR3 reads TGTGCCAGCAGCGTCCGGCAGGGAGGGGGTGAGCAGTTCTTC.

This clone showed up just once. The chain employs TRBV19 and TRBJ2-3, with a weak D call TRBD2 (6 bases). The CDR3 has 15 amino acids. Germline V lookup: CDR1 LNHDA, CDR2 SQIVND (reference sequence). The germline V and J ends were trimmed by 8 bases and 2 bases, with 17 bases remaining between them. DNA of the CDR3: TGTGCCAGTGGCCTCGGAGGGGTAAACACAGATACGCAGTATTTT. This codes for CASGLGGVNTDTQYF.

The chain links TRBV6-5 to TRBJ2-7; weak D call: TRBD2 (7 bases). The ends were cut back, 5 bases at V and 4 bases at J, with 18 bases in the middle. Germline V gives CDR1 MNHEY, CDR2 SVGAGI. The CDR3 runs 15 residues. In DNA form, the CDR3 reads TGTGCCAGCAGTCTTACGGCGGGGGCGGCTTACGAGCAGTACTTC. Amino acid sequence: CASSLTAGAAYEQYF.

The rearrangement joins TRBV9 to TRBJ2-2; 9 nucleotides align to TRBD2. Trimming removed 1 base from V and 6 bases from J; junction bases left unmatched: 13. This CDR3 has 18 residues. Germline-derived CDR1 and CDR2 are SGDLS and YYNGEE. In DNA, the CDR3 is TGTGCCAGCAGCGTAACGAGTAGCGGGAGAGTCGGGGCCGGGGAGCTGTTTTTT. This codes for CASSVTSSGRVGAGELFF. Filled out from reference TRBV9 and TRBJ2-2, the complete variable domain reads DSGVTQTPKHLITATGQRVTLRCSPRSGDLSVYWYQQSLDQGLQFLIQYYNGEERAKGNILERFSAQQFPDLHSELNLSSLELGDSALYFCASSVTSSGRVGAGELFFGEGSRLTVL.

The chain has TRBV6-5 and TRBJ1-1; TRBD1 matches at 7 bases. V shed 6 bases, J shed 4 bases, and the junction held 5 bases outside the gene matches. The CDR3 sequence is 13 residues long. Germline values: CDR1 MNHEY, CDR2 SVGAGI. The CDR3 DNA reads as TGTGCCAGCAGGGACAGGATGACCACTGAAGCTTTCTTT. Translation gives CASRDRMTTEAFF.

This chain joins TRBV19 and TRBJ1-5; no definite D call. Germline loops: CDR1 LNHDA, CDR2 SQIVND (reference sequence). The CDR3 has 14 amino acids. V lost 4 bases and J 2 bases, leaving 9 bases between the germline ends. The CDR3 bases are TGTGCCAGTAGTAAAGGCCAGGGCAATCAGCCCCAGCATTTT. Protein sequence: CASSKGQGNQPQHF.

The sample holds one count of this clone. The rearrangement joins TRBV9 to TRBJ2-6, with unresolved D. The CDR3 has 15 residues. Germline-derived CDR1 and CDR2 are SGDLS and YYNGEE. The V and J ends lost 0 bases and 2 bases respectively, with 6 bases between them. The CDR3 is CASSVGGAGANVLTF. Here the CDR3 DNA reads TGTGCCAGCAGCGTAGGAGGAGCTGGGGCCAACGTCCTGACTTTC.